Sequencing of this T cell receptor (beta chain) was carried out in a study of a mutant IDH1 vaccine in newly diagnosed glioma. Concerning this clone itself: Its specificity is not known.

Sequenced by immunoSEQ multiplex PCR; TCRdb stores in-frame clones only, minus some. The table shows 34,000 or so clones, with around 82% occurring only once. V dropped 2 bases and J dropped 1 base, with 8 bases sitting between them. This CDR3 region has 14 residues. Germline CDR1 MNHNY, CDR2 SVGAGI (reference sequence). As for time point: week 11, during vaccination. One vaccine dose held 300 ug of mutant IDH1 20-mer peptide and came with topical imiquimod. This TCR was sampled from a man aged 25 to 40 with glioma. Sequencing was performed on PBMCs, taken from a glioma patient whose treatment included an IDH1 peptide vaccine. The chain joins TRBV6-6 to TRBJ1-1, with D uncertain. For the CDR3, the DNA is TGTGCCAGCAGTTACCTGGTGTCGAACACTGAAGCTTTCTTT. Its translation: CASSYLVSNTEAFF.